This T cell receptor beta chain was sequenced for a study of CD8+CD57+ T cells in acquired aplastic anemia. About the research overall: CD4+ and CD8+ cells, once sorted, gave DNA averaging approximately 3.3 ug.

This clonotype showed up just once. Individuals selected for sequencing had exhibited CD8+CD57+ cell expansion on flow cytometry. Genomic DNA, serving as template, underwent TCR beta VDJ and CDR3 profiling. TCRdb called the reads again in MiXCR, with one record for every CDR3 protein. The table shows approximately 170,000 distinct CDR3 sequences, with more than 45% occurring only once. The germline gives CDR1 ENHRY, CDR2 SYGVKD. After removal of 2 bases from V and 4 bases from J, the junction contained 3 bases not matched to a gene. The CDR3 contains 17 residues. The sequenced sample was sorted CD4+, CD8+, or CD8+CD57+ T cells (not recorded which) from PBMCs. This clonotype was obtained from a human donor with aplastic anemia. This chain connects TRBV10-3 to TRBJ2-1; 15 bases map to TRBD2. CDR3 protein: CAISEPGLAGGYNEQFF. In DNA form, the CDR3 reads TGTGCCATCAGTGAGCCGGGACTAGCGGGAGGATACAATGAGCAGTTCTTC.